Below are 8 T cell receptor beta chains sequenced from a single sample in a study of regulatory T cells in long-lasting Graves disease. The time point was: newly diagnosed GD, antithyroid drugs for less than 3 months. PBMC-derived RNA was used for the TCR library. Assembly of TCR beta libraries relied on iRepertoire HTBI primers together with Arm-PCR of CDR3 regions. Each CDR3 protein is one row after TCRdb ran MiXCR on the multiplex PCR reads. This sample has some 500,000 distinct CDR3 sequences; more than 15% occur once, and the top ten carry roughly 25%. These same data were also listed under a study on T cells in Graves' hyperthyroidism and ophthalmopathy.

Here the sequenced sample was peripheral blood mononuclear cells (PBMCs), taken at new diagnosis, from a patient treated with antithyroid drugs. These receptors came from a middle-aged woman with Graves disease.

V usage is TRBV4-1 and J usage is TRBJ2-5; 9 bases map to TRBD2. Germline V lookup: CDR1 MGHRA, CDR2 YSYEKL. The V gene end was trimmed by 4 bases and the J gene end by 5 bases; junction bases not matched to a gene: 14. The CDR3 spans 17 residues. The CDR3 loop reads CASSLQGSGGLGETQYF. CDR3 nucleotides: TGCGCCAGCAGCCTCCAAGGCAGCGGGGGGTTAGGGGAGACCCAGTACTTC.

This clonotype was observed many times. The chain uses TRBV20-1 and TRBJ2-3; 9 nucleotides match TRBD1. V was pared by 5 bases and J by 3 bases, with 9 bases of the junction left unmatched. The CDR3 is 15 amino acids. CDR1 DFQATT and CDR2 SNEGSKA come from the germline V gene (reference sequence). CDR3 bases: TGCAGTGCTTTCACAGGGGGCGCAAGGACAGATACGCAGTATTTT. It codes for CSAFTGGARTDTQYF.

A few counts support this clonotype. The chain has TRBV12-3 or TRBV12-4 and TRBJ1-2; possibly TRBD1 for D (6 bases). Trimming removed 5 bases from V and 7 bases from J, with 11 bases in between. CDR3 length: 12 amino acids. The CDR3 region is CASSPNRVGYTF. The CDR3 DNA follows: TGTGCCAGCAGTCCCAACAGGGTTGGCTACACCTTC.

This clonotype came up a few times. The chain links TRBV6-1 to TRBJ1-2; the match to TRBD1 covers 9 bases. Germline V gives CDR1 MNHNS, CDR2 SASEGT. The CDR3 totals 15 residues. V shed 6 bases and J 4 bases; nucleotides not matched to a gene: 9. The CDR3 DNA reads TGTGCCAGCAGCCTAGACAGGGGGATGAGCTATGGCTACACCTTC. Amino acid sequence: CASSLDRGMSYGYTF.

This clonotype showed up many times. The chain employs TRBV3-1 and TRBJ2-5; TRBD2 matches 7 bases. J lost 5 bases, V lost 6 bases, and 21 bases had no gene match. The CDR3 totals 18 residues. Germline values: CDR1 LGHDT, CDR2 YNNKEL (reference sequence). The CDR3 here is CASSRAGERVRRGETQYF. In DNA, the CDR3 is TGTGCCAGCAGTCGCGCGGGGGAGCGGGTCCGGAGGGGTGAGACCCAGTACTTC.

At least ten counts were recorded for this clonotype. This chain connects TRBV6-1 to TRBJ2-1; no reliable D call. The germline V gene encodes CDR1 MNHNS and CDR2 SASEGT. The V and J ends lost 6 bases and 0 bases respectively, with 9 bases between them. The CDR3 spans 14 residues. CDR3 amino acids: CASSDSLSYNEQFF. As DNA, the CDR3 is TGTGCCAGCAGCGACTCCCTCTCCTACAATGAGCAGTTCTTC.

This clonotype was counted many times. The V call is TRBV5-6, the J call TRBJ1-5; no clear D gene. From germline, CDR1 is SGHDT and CDR2 YYEEEE. This CDR3 contains 14 residues. V lost 6 bases to trimming and J lost 1 base, with 11 bases between them. As DNA, the CDR3 is TGTGCCAGCACCCTGAGAGGGAGCAATCAGCCCCAGCATTTT. Its protein product is CASTLRGSNQPQHF.

A single count supports this clonotype. V and J are TRBV7-9 and TRBJ2-4; 8 bases match TRBD1. Germline-derived CDR1 and CDR2 are SEHNR and FQNEAQ (reference sequence). The junction had 7 bases not matched to a gene; V was cut back by 2 bases and J by 1 base. There are 17 residues in the CDR3. CDR3 DNA: TGTGCCAGCAGCTTATTCAGGGGGCACGGGGCCAAAAACATTCAGTACTTC. Amino acid sequence: CASSLFRGHGAKNIQYF.